The entry below gives a single T cell receptor beta chain sequence along with its context. The sample belongs to a study of blood T cell repertoires in COVID-19. Study at large: Sources were T cells, B-cell-depleted T cells, or PBMCs; the material itself was cDNA or gDNA.

In the authors' workflow: How many nucleated cells were present was estimated from reference gene primer amplification. The repertoire was sequenced with immunoSEQ multiplex PCR; TCRdb's copy has only in-frame clones and lacks some. The V and J calls and clone size are taken from that table; D and trimming were inferred from the DNA. The sample gives about 140,000 clones, approximately 84% of which show up once; roughly 2% is in the top ten. Sequencing input: peripheral blood. The source is a woman aged 60 to 75 with acute or convalescent COVID-19.

The CDR3 region has the DNA TGCAGTGCTAGTGGAGTCGGGTACAATGAGCAGTTCTTC. Protein: CSASGVGYNEQFF. The rearrangement links TRBV20-1 to TRBJ2-1; D gene unclear. CDR1 and CDR2 (germline): DFQATT, SNEGSKA (reference sequence). The V end was cut by 3 bases, the J end by 4 bases, with 10 bases between. This CDR3 spans 13 amino acids.